A selection of T cell receptor beta chains follows, all from one sample in a study of T cells after yellow fever vaccination. TCRdb used MiXCR to reprocess the 5' RACE reads, holding one entry per CDR3 protein. The table records almost 600,000 distinct CDR3 sequences, about 14% of them present only once. Sequenced here: PBMCs, sampled on the day of the yellow fever booster vaccination. All receptors derive from a man aged 30 to 45 who received the YFV17D yellow fever vaccine. The CDR3 runs from the conserved cysteine through the conserved F or W. A D gene is named only where the DNA matches it firmly. Where a row states a size, it is once, few, many or the class of an expanded clone; other rows omit it.

j_gene: TRBJ2-1; v_gene: TRBV19; abundance: NA; d_gene: TRBD2; CDR3nt: TGTGCCAGTAGTATCCTACCGGGACTAGCGGTGGAGCAGTTCTTC; CDR3aa: CASSILPGLAVEQFF
j_gene: TRBJ2-3; v_gene: TRBV29-1; abundance: few; d_gene: NA; CDR3nt: TGCAGCGTTGTACAGGGTAGCACAGATACGCAGTATTTT; CDR3aa: CSVVQGSTDTQYF
j_gene: TRBJ2-1; v_gene: TRBV5-1; abundance: NA; d_gene: TRBD2; CDR3nt: TGCGCCAGCAGCTTGGGGGCTAGCGGGAGGGCGACAGGGAATGAGCAGTTCTTC; CDR3aa: CASSLGASGRATGNEQFF
j_gene: TRBJ2-5; v_gene: TRBV7-9; abundance: NA; d_gene: NA; CDR3nt: TGTGCCAGCAGCCCCATCTTAGGCCGCCAGGAAGAGACCCAGTACTTC; CDR3aa: CASSPILGRQEETQYF
j_gene: TRBJ1-1; v_gene: TRBV9; abundance: NA; d_gene: TRBD1; CDR3nt: TGTGCCAGCAGCCCCCAGGGACAGGCTAACACTGAAGCTTTCTTT; CDR3aa: CASSPQGQANTEAFF
j_gene: TRBJ2-7; v_gene: TRBV9; abundance: few; d_gene: NA; CDR3nt: TGTGCCAGCGGGTTCCTAGGCAGGGTAGGCGAGCAGTACTTC; CDR3aa: CASGFLGRVGEQYF
j_gene: TRBJ2-7; v_gene: TRBV23-1; abundance: NA; d_gene: NA; CDR3nt: TGCGCCAGCAGTGCCGGAAAGGGTTCCTACGAGCAGTACTTC; CDR3aa: CASSAGKGSYEQYF
j_gene: TRBJ2-1; v_gene: TRBV15; abundance: NA; d_gene: NA; CDR3nt: TGTGCCACCAGCAGAGATTATAGACCCAGCTCCTACAATGAGCAGTTCTTC; CDR3aa: CATSRDYRPSSYNEQFF
j_gene: TRBJ2-1; v_gene: TRBV6-2/TRBV6-3; abundance: NA; d_gene: NA; CDR3nt: TGTGCCAGCAGTTACTCCTACCCAAGTGGGAGCTTCTACAATGAGCAGTTCTTC; CDR3aa: CASSYSYPSGSFYNEQFF
j_gene: TRBJ2-2; v_gene: TRBV7-2; abundance: few; d_gene: NA; CDR3nt: TGTGCCAGCAGCTTAGCGTCGGCCGTGGCCGGGGAGCTGTTTTTT; CDR3aa: CASSLASAVAGELFF
j_gene: TRBJ2-7; v_gene: TRBV27; abundance: NA; d_gene: NA; CDR3nt: TGTGCCAGCAGTTTGTGGGCAAGGAGCTACGAGCAGTACTTC; CDR3aa: CASSLWARSYEQYF
j_gene: TRBJ1-2; v_gene: TRBV14; abundance: NA; d_gene: NA; CDR3nt: TGTGCCAGCAGCCAAGGAGGCATTCTGTCCGGCTACACCTTC; CDR3aa: CASSQGGILSGYTF
j_gene: TRBJ2-5; v_gene: TRBV12-3/TRBV12-4; abundance: NA; d_gene: TRBD1; CDR3nt: TGTGCCAGCAGCCAGGGACAGATAGAGACCCAGTACTTC; CDR3aa: CASSQGQIETQYF
j_gene: TRBJ2-5; v_gene: TRBV12-3/TRBV12-4; abundance: NA; d_gene: NA; CDR3nt: TGTGCCAGCAGTTTTATGGTAGCTGAGACCCAGTACTTC; CDR3aa: CASSFMVAETQYF
j_gene: TRBJ1-5; v_gene: TRBV7-2; abundance: NA; d_gene: NA; CDR3nt: TGTGCCAGCAGCCCTATCGGCAATCAGCCCCAGCATTTT; CDR3aa: CASSPIGNQPQHF
j_gene: TRBJ2-3; v_gene: TRBV7-2; abundance: NA; d_gene: TRBD1; CDR3nt: TGTGCCATCCAACGATTCACAGGGGCGGATACGCAGTATTTT; CDR3aa: CAIQRFTGADTQYF
j_gene: TRBJ2-5; v_gene: TRBV27; abundance: NA; d_gene: NA; CDR3nt: TGTGCCAGCAGCCTCGGGGCCGCCGAAGAGACCCAGTACTTC; CDR3aa: CASSLGAAEETQYF
j_gene: TRBJ2-6; v_gene: TRBV4-3; abundance: NA; d_gene: NA; CDR3nt: TGCGCCAGCAGCCCCGCGATAGTTGGGGCCAACGTCCTGACTTTC; CDR3aa: CASSPAIVGANVLTF
j_gene: TRBJ2-2; v_gene: TRBV5-4; abundance: NA; d_gene: NA; CDR3nt: TGTGCCAGCAGCTTGGGCGGCGGGCGATTTAACACCGGGGAGCTGTTTTTT; CDR3aa: CASSLGGGRFNTGELFF
j_gene: TRBJ1-5; v_gene: TRBV30; abundance: NA; d_gene: NA; CDR3nt: TGTGCCTGGAGTGCCCTCAGGGGCCTCAATCAGCCCCAGCATTTT; CDR3aa: CAWSALRGLNQPQHF
j_gene: TRBJ2-2; v_gene: TRBV4-3; abundance: few; d_gene: TRBD1; CDR3nt: TGCGCCAGCAGCGCTCGGACAGGGGGGTACACCGGGGAGCTGTTTTTT; CDR3aa: CASSARTGGYTGELFF
j_gene: TRBJ2-7; v_gene: TRBV5-4; abundance: few; d_gene: TRBD2; CDR3nt: TGTGCCAGCAGCTTGGCCGGAGCGGGGCTCTACGAGCAGTACTTC; CDR3aa: CASSLAGAGLYEQYF
j_gene: TRBJ2-1; v_gene: TRBV21-1; abundance: few; d_gene: NA; CDR3nt: NA; CDR3aa: CASSKVGTGTHPVYNEQFF
j_gene: TRBJ2-7; v_gene: TRBV20-1; abundance: NA; d_gene: TRBD2; CDR3nt: TGCAGTGCTAGATCGGCTAGCGGGTCCTCCTACGAGCAGTACTTC; CDR3aa: CSARSASGSSYEQYF
j_gene: TRBJ1-4; v_gene: TRBV15; abundance: NA; d_gene: NA; CDR3nt: TGTGCCACCAGCAGAGATCGAGGGACCGCAACTAATGAAAAACTGTTTTTT; CDR3aa: CATSRDRGTATNEKLFF
j_gene: TRBJ2-1; v_gene: TRBV10-2; abundance: few; d_gene: TRBD2; CDR3nt: TGCGCCAGCGTCCGACTAGCGGAGGACAATGAGCAGTTCTTC; CDR3aa: CASVRLAEDNEQFF
j_gene: TRBJ1-1; v_gene: TRBV21-1; abundance: NA; d_gene: NA; CDR3nt: TGTGCCCCTGGTGGCCGCACTGAAGCTTTCTTT; CDR3aa: CAPGGRTEAFF
j_gene: TRBJ1-6; v_gene: TRBV20-1; abundance: few; d_gene: TRBD1; CDR3nt: TGCAGTGCCCAGCTAGGGACAGATAATTCACCCCTCCACTTT; CDR3aa: CSAQLGTDNSPLHF
j_gene: TRBJ2-7; v_gene: TRBV6-1; abundance: few; d_gene: TRBD2; CDR3nt: TGTGCCAGCAGTGTCTGGGGGGGATCGGATGGGTACGAGCAGTACTTC; CDR3aa: CASSVWGGSDGYEQYF
j_gene: TRBJ2-3; v_gene: TRBV6-1; abundance: few; d_gene: TRBD1; CDR3nt: TGTGCCAGCAGCAACAGGGGGCGCGCCCCAGATACGCAGTATTTT; CDR3aa: CASSNRGRAPDTQYF
j_gene: TRBJ2-7; v_gene: TRBV7-9; abundance: NA; d_gene: TRBD2; CDR3nt: TGTGCCAGCACCTCGGGTAGCGGGTGGTACGAGCAGTACTTC; CDR3aa: CASTSGSGWYEQYF
j_gene: TRBJ2-7; v_gene: TRBV20-1; abundance: few; d_gene: TRBD1; CDR3nt: TGCAGTGCTAGGATGGGACAGACTCGTTCCGAGCAGTACTTC; CDR3aa: CSARMGQTRSEQYF
j_gene: TRBJ1-1; v_gene: TRBV3-1; abundance: few; d_gene: NA; CDR3nt: TGTGCCAGCAGCCAAAGGTCCTTGAACACTGAAGCTTTCTTT; CDR3aa: CASSQRSLNTEAFF
j_gene: TRBJ2-7; v_gene: TRBV7-2; abundance: NA; d_gene: NA; CDR3nt: TGTGCCAGCAGCTTAGGCGGGAAGGTATCCTACGAGCAGTACTTC; CDR3aa: CASSLGGKVSYEQYF
j_gene: TRBJ2-1; v_gene: TRBV6-2/TRBV6-3; abundance: few; d_gene: TRBD2; CDR3nt: TGTGCCATTAGCGGGATGAATTACAATGAGCAGTTCTTC; CDR3aa: CAISGMNYNEQFF
j_gene: TRBJ2-1; v_gene: TRBV6-2/TRBV6-3; abundance: NA; d_gene: NA; CDR3nt: TGTGCCAGCAGTTTTCGCGGACTTACATACAATGAGCAGTTCTTC; CDR3aa: CASSFRGLTYNEQFF
j_gene: TRBJ2-3; v_gene: TRBV7-2; abundance: few; d_gene: TRBD2; CDR3nt: TGTGCCAGCAGCCGGGCGTGGGGCGGGAGGGGCCCAGATACGCAGTATTTT; CDR3aa: CASSRAWGGRGPDTQYF
j_gene: TRBJ1-6; v_gene: TRBV20-1; abundance: NA; d_gene: NA; CDR3nt: TGCAGTGCTAGTTCTCAGTATAATTCACCCCTCCACTTT; CDR3aa: CSASSQYNSPLHF
j_gene: TRBJ2-5; v_gene: TRBV7-9; abundance: NA; d_gene: TRBD2; CDR3nt: TGTGCCAGCAGCTCGCGCCGACTAGCGGCCCAAGAGACCCAGTACTTC; CDR3aa: CASSSRRLAAQETQYF
j_gene: TRBJ1-1; v_gene: TRBV5-1; abundance: many; d_gene: NA; CDR3nt: TGCGCCAGCAGCTCCTTACAGGGAGGCGACACTGAAGCTTTCTTT; CDR3aa: CASSSLQGGDTEAFF
j_gene: TRBJ2-2; v_gene: TRBV5-4; abundance: once; d_gene: NA; CDR3nt: TGTGCCAGCAGCGTGTCAGGGATAGGCACCGGGGGGCTGTTTTTT; CDR3aa: CASSVSGIGTGGLFF
j_gene: TRBJ1-5; v_gene: TRBV9; abundance: NA; d_gene: NA; CDR3nt: TGTGCCAGCAGCGAATCTCCAGGGTCGGAGCAGCCCCAGCATTTT; CDR3aa: CASSESPGSEQPQHF
j_gene: TRBJ2-1; v_gene: TRBV18; abundance: NA; d_gene: TRBD1; CDR3nt: TGTGCCAGCTCACCAAGCCCGACAGGGGGTAGGAATGAGCAGTTCTTC; CDR3aa: CASSPSPTGGRNEQFF
j_gene: TRBJ2-7; v_gene: TRBV12-3/TRBV12-4; abundance: few; d_gene: NA; CDR3nt: TGTGCCAGCAGTCGCGGGGTACCGAACGAGCAGTACTTC; CDR3aa: CASSRGVPNEQYF
j_gene: TRBJ2-7; v_gene: TRBV12-3/TRBV12-4; abundance: few; d_gene: TRBD1; CDR3nt: TGTGCCAGCTCCTGGACAGGGGTGTACGAGCAGTACTTC; CDR3aa: CASSWTGVYEQYF
j_gene: TRBJ1-3; v_gene: TRBV18; abundance: few; d_gene: NA; CDR3nt: TGTGCCAGCTCCCCCGGGACCCACCGGAACACCATATATTTT; CDR3aa: CASSPGTHRNTIYF
j_gene: TRBJ2-2; v_gene: TRBV7-3; abundance: many; d_gene: TRBD1; CDR3nt: TGTGCCAGCAGCATTATTGCCGGGACAGGGAGCCCCGGGGAGCTGTTTTTT; CDR3aa: CASSIIAGTGSPGELFF
j_gene: TRBJ2-7; v_gene: TRBV5-1; abundance: NA; d_gene: TRBD1; CDR3nt: TGCGCCAGCAGCCTTGAGCAGGGGGTCAGAAACGAGCAGTACTTC; CDR3aa: CASSLEQGVRNEQYF
j_gene: TRBJ1-2; v_gene: TRBV7-2; abundance: few; d_gene: TRBD1; CDR3nt: TGTGCCAGCAGCTTAGACAGGGGGCCTAACTATGGCTACACCTTC; CDR3aa: CASSLDRGPNYGYTF
j_gene: TRBJ2-4; v_gene: TRBV24-1; abundance: NA; d_gene: TRBD1; CDR3nt: TGTGCCACCAGTGACTCAAGGACAGGGGGAAACATTCAGTACTTC; CDR3aa: CATSDSRTGGNIQYF